One sample yielded the 26 T cell receptor beta chains listed below, sequenced in a study of beta chain features in type 1 diabetes. General observations from the study: Moderate yet significant TCRB CDR3 shortening was seen in Type 1 diabetes patients in all four CD4+ subsets.

No antigen has been identified for these receptors. As every portion of the isolated RNA was reverse transcribed, the sequencing read expressed TCRB transcripts. Clones were sequenced by immunoSEQ multiplex PCR, and TCRdb holds only the in-frame ones, with some missing. This table holds some 370,000 clones, roughly 9.8% found once. Source material: central memory CD4+ T cells from blood. All receptors derive from a man aged 30 to 39 with type 1 diabetes.

This clone was detected ten times or more. The chain links TRBV28 to TRBJ2-3; D may be TRBD2 (6 bases). Germline-derived CDR1 and CDR2 are MDHEN and SYDVKM. This CDR3 spans 14 amino acids. Trimming stripped 7 bases from V and 1 base from J, with 12 bases between. The CDR3 nucleotides are TGTGCCAGCAACCAGGGACTGCGCACAGATACGCAGTATTTT. Amino acids: CASNQGLRTDTQYF.

V is TRBV19 and J is TRBJ2-1, with 9 nucleotides matching TRBD2. The V segment lost 6 bases and the J segment 9 bases; nucleotides outside the gene matches: 9. The CDR3 has 14 amino acids. Germline V gene lookup returns CDR1 LNHDA and CDR2 SQIVND (reference sequence). CDR3 nucleotide sequence: TGTGCCAGTAGAAAAGCGGGAGGCCCCTCTGAGCAGTTCTTC. Its translation: CASRKAGGPSEQFF.

The table lists this clone with a few counts. This chain joins TRBV5-1 and TRBJ2-7; 13 bases fit TRBD2. The germline V gene has CDR1 SGHRS and CDR2 YFSETQ. The CDR3 consists of 14 residues. V trimming: 3 bases; J trimming: 7 bases; junction bases outside the gene matches: 4. Here the CDR3 DNA reads TGCGCCAGCAGCTACGCGACTAGCGGGGGGGAGCAGTACTTC. It translates to CASSYATSGGEQYF.

This clone appeared many times. The chain recombines TRBV7-3 with TRBJ2-2; TRBD2 aligns across 13 bases. Germline V gives CDR1 SGHTA, CDR2 FQGTGA. Trimming at V came to 5 bases and at J to 6 bases, leaving 6 bases not matched to a gene. This CDR3 comprises 16 residues. CDR3 bases: TGTGCCAGCAGCCCACCGGGACTAGCGGGGCCCGGGGAGCTGTTTTTT. Translating it yields CASSPPGLAGPGELFF.

This clone has more than one count but fewer than ten. J is TRBJ1-1 and V is TRBV7-9, with D perhaps matching TRBD1 (6 bases). Trimming stripped 2 bases from V and 6 bases from J, with 13 bases between. The germline gives CDR1 SEHNR, CDR2 FQNEAQ (reference sequence). The CDR3 spans 14 residues. The CDR3 DNA reads as TGTGCCAGCAGCTTACAGGGGAGGTACCCTGAAGCTTTCTTT. Protein sequence: CASSLQGRYPEAFF.

This clone was counted between two and nine times. This chain joins TRBV10-3 and TRBJ2-2; D assignment may be TRBD1 or TRBD2 (5 bases each). The CDR3 runs to 15 residues. V was cut by 5 bases and J by 3 bases, with 13 bases left in between. Germline-derived CDR1 and CDR2 are ENHRY and SYGVKD. DNA for the CDR3: TGTGCCATCAGTCGACAGATGGGGGACACCGGGGAGCTGTTTTTT. Translating gives CAISRQMGDTGELFF.

This clone was seen a few times. The chain is built from TRBV27 and TRBJ2-5; D is unclear. The closer fit of TRBJ2-7 to the DNA end suggests the J call may be wrong. The CDR3 covers 15 residues. In germline, CDR1 is MNHEY, CDR2 SMNVEV (reference sequence). This CDR3 reads CATPPPAGHGYEQYF. CDR3 coding DNA: TGTGCCACCCCACCACCAGCCGGGCATGGCTACGAGCAGTACTTC.

The V gene is TRBV4-3, the J gene TRBJ2-1; TRBD1 is a possible D gene (6 bases). With 0 bases removed from V and 11 bases from J, the gap between germline ends came to 26 bases. The CDR3 covers 18 residues. CDR1 and CDR2 (germline): LGHNA, YSLEER. CDR3 nucleotide sequence: TGCGCCAGCAGCCAAGAAAAAGTTCGGCAGGGGAAGGAGTTTAAGCAGTTCTTC. It codes for CASSQEKVRQGKEFKQFF.

This clone came up many times. The genes are TRBV13 and TRBJ2-7, with TRBD2 matching over 11 bases. The germline CDR1 and CDR2 sequences are PRHDT and FYEKMQ (reference sequence). V gave up 5 bases and J gave up 1 base; unmatched junction bases: 4. This CDR3 spans 15 amino acids. As DNA, the CDR3 is TGTGCCAGCAGCGCGGGGACTAGCGGTTCCTACGAGCAGTACTTC. This codes for CASSAGTSGSYEQYF.

V usage is TRBV25-1 and J usage is TRBJ2-7, with 12 positions matching TRBD2. Germline V CDR1 and CDR2: MGHDK, SYGVNS. The V segment lost 5 bases and the J segment 5 bases; nucleotides outside the gene matches: 13. The CDR3 sequence is 17 residues long. The chain's CDR3 is CASSSRTSGIVVDEQYF. The CDR3 nucleotides are TGTGCCAGCAGTAGTCGGACTAGCGGGATTGTTGTTGACGAGCAGTACTTC.

In its sample, this clone was seen a few times. V usage is TRBV7-2 and J usage is TRBJ2-2; no clear D. There are 15 residues in the CDR3. The germline V gene encodes CDR1 SGHTA and CDR2 FQGNSA. Between the trimmed V and J ends, which lost 2 bases and 1 base, there was a span of 8 bases. The CDR3 protein is CASSLNSRNTGELFF. As DNA, the CDR3 is TGTGCCAGCAGCTTAAACAGCCGGAACACCGGGGAGCTGTTTTTT.

This sequence joins TRBV7-2 and TRBJ2-2; D gene ambiguous. V was pared by 1 base and J by 4 bases, with 4 bases between. The CDR3 length is 13 residues. Germline loops: CDR1 SGHTA, CDR2 FQGNSA. CDR3 bases: TGTGCCAGCAGCTTAGGGGGCACCGGGGAGCTGTTTTTT. This encodes CASSLGGTGELFF. Full variable domain (missing parts from reference TRBV7-2 and TRBJ2-2): GAGVSQSPSNKVTEKGKDVELRCDPISGHTALYWYRQSLGQGLEFLIYFQGNSAPDKSGLPSDRFSAERTGGSVSTLTIQRTQQEDSAVYLCASSLGGTGELFFGEGSRLTVL.

This clone occurred many times. This chain joins TRBV10-3 and TRBJ2-7; 7 nucleotides match TRBD2. The trim removed 6 bases at V and 5 bases at J, leaving 10 bases unmatched. CDR3 length equals 14 residues. CDR1 is ENHRY, CDR2 SYGVKD, per germline. This CDR3 is CAIRETAGDNEQYF. DNA of the CDR3: TGTGCCATCAGGGAGACGGCGGGAGACAACGAGCAGTACTTC.

This clone has a handful of counts. This sequence joins TRBV28 and TRBJ1-2; 10 nucleotides agree with TRBD1. CDR3 length: 15 amino acids. Germline assignment: CDR1 MDHEN and CDR2 SYDVKM. Trimming took 3 bases from V and 4 from J; bases not matched to a gene: 5. CDR3 DNA: TGTGCCAGCAGTTTGACCGGGACAGGGGTCTATGGCTACACCTTC. Translated, it gives CASSLTGTGVYGYTF.

V and J are TRBV5-4 and TRBJ2-5; D perhaps matches TRBD1 (6 bases). The germline gives CDR1 SGHNT, CDR2 YYREEE (reference sequence). V was trimmed by 4 bases and J by 6 bases, leaving 16 bases between them. CDR3 length equals 14 residues. The CDR3 sequence: CASSQEGGAKTQYF. In DNA, the CDR3 is TGTGCCAGCAGCCAAGAAGGGGGTGCAAAGACCCAGTACTTC.

The V gene is TRBV11-1, the J gene TRBJ2-1; D remains ambiguous. V was pared by 2 bases and J by 6 bases, with 2 bases between. The V gene's germline CDR1 is SGHAT and CDR2 FQDESV (reference sequence). This CDR3 is built from 11 residues. This CDR3 reads CASSLFNEQFF. The CDR3 DNA is TGTGCCAGCAGCTTATTCAATGAGCAGTTCTTC.

The table lists this clone with a few counts. The chain employs TRBV10-3 and TRBJ2-1; either TRBD1 or TRBD2 may fit D (5 bases each). The CDR3 consists of 15 residues. From germline, CDR1 is ENHRY and CDR2 SYGVKD. Trimming pared 10 bases from V and 8 bases from J, leaving 24 bases between. The CDR3, as DNA: TGTGCCACGCTCCAGGGACCCCAACGGCATTATGAGCAGTTCTTC. This codes for CATLQGPQRHYEQFF.

This clone was counted ten times or more. The J gene is TRBJ1-5, the V gene TRBV2, with 8 nucleotides matching TRBD1. Trimming cost V 6 bases and J 0 bases; bases outside gene matches: 7. From germline, CDR1 is SNHLY and CDR2 FYNNEI. The CDR3 spans 16 residues. CDR3 nucleotides: TGTGCCAGCAGGGCAGGGGGCGGGGGTAGCAATCAGCCCCAGCATTTT. Translation gives CASRAGGGGSNQPQHF.

This clone has at least ten counts. The chain combines TRBV18 with TRBJ1-1; D is unclear. From germline, CDR1 is KGHSH and CDR2 LQKENI. The CDR3 covers 14 residues. Trimming stripped 0 bases from V and 5 bases from J, with 10 bases between. The CDR3 reads CASSPPGGETEAFF. Written as DNA, the CDR3 is TGTGCCAGCTCACCACCGGGCGGGGAGACTGAAGCTTTCTTT.

V is TRBV28 and J is TRBJ2-3; the D gene could be TRBD1 or TRBD2 (7 bases each). The CDR3 loop spans 15 amino acids. V was trimmed by 9 bases and J by 3 bases, leaving 19 bases between them. Germline loops: CDR1 MDHEN, CDR2 SYDVKM. CDR3 protein: CASNARQGGTDTQYF. The CDR3 nucleotides read TGTGCCAGTAACGCCCGACAGGGAGGGACAGATACGCAGTATTTT.

The chain joins TRBV7-2 to TRBJ2-2; 8 bases match TRBD2. This CDR3 is 16 amino acids long. Germline CDR1 is SGHTA and CDR2 is FQGNSA. Losses at the gene ends were 1 base for V and 5 bases for J; bases not matched to a gene: 6. This chain's CDR3 is CASSLVPAGVTGELFF. The CDR3 DNA follows: TGTGCCAGCAGCTTAGTACCAGCGGGAGTGACCGGGGAGCTGTTTTTT.

Only a few counts were recorded for this clone. V gene TRBV2 combines with J gene TRBJ2-4, with TRBD1 matching 12 bases. Losses at the gene ends were 5 bases for V and 0 bases for J; bases not matched to a gene: 8. Germline loops: CDR1 SNHLY, CDR2 FYNNEI. The CDR3 has 18 amino acids. This CDR3 is CASSLTGQGAAAKNIQYF. CDR3 coding DNA: TGTGCCAGCAGTTTGACGGGACAGGGGGCGGCAGCCAAAAACATTCAGTACTTC. Full variable domain (outside the CDR3, taken from reference TRBV2 and TRBJ2-4): EPEVTQTPSHQVTQMGQEVILRCVPISNHLYFYWYRQILGQKVEFLVSFYNNEISEKSEIFDDQFSVERPDGSNFTLKIRSTKLEDSAMYFCASSLTGQGAAAKNIQYFGAGTRLSVL.

The chain employs TRBV11-3 and TRBJ2-2; 10 nucleotides align to TRBD1. This CDR3 is 15 amino acids long. J was trimmed by 4 bases and V by 5 bases; bases with no gene match: 4. Looked up from germline, CDR1 is SGHNT and CDR2 is YENEEA. The CDR3 region is CASSRTGGRTGELFF. The CDR3 nucleotides read TGTGCCAGCAGCCGGACAGGGGGTCGCACCGGGGAGCTGTTTTTT.

This clone was observed a handful of times. An end of the junction differs from the germline gene, which may be a read error. The chain carries TRBV30 and TRBJ2-7, with TRBD2 matching over 8 bases. Germline assignment: CDR1 GTSNPN and CDR2 SVGIG (reference sequence). CDR3 length: 13 residues. CDR3 coding DNA: TGCAGAGGGTTTAGCGGGACATCCTACGAGCAGTACTTC. Its protein is CRGFSGTSYEQYF.

The genes are TRBV20-1 and TRBJ2-3; D is ambiguous. The CDR3 contains 11 residues. The germline V and J ends were trimmed by 5 bases and 3 bases, with 6 bases remaining between them. Germline-derived CDR1 and CDR2 are DFQATT and SNEGSKA (reference sequence). The CDR3 loop reads CSASMTDTQYF. The CDR3 DNA is TGCAGTGCTTCCATGACAGATACGCAGTATTTT.

The V gene is TRBV30, the J gene TRBJ1-1; 7 bases align to TRBD1. In germline, CDR1 is GTSNPN, CDR2 SVGIG (reference sequence). This CDR3 has 10 residues. Trimming took 5 bases from V and 10 from J; bases not matched to a gene: 4. The CDR3 nucleotides read TGTGCCTGGGACAGGGAGGGAGCTTTCTTT. This codes for CAWDREGAFF.